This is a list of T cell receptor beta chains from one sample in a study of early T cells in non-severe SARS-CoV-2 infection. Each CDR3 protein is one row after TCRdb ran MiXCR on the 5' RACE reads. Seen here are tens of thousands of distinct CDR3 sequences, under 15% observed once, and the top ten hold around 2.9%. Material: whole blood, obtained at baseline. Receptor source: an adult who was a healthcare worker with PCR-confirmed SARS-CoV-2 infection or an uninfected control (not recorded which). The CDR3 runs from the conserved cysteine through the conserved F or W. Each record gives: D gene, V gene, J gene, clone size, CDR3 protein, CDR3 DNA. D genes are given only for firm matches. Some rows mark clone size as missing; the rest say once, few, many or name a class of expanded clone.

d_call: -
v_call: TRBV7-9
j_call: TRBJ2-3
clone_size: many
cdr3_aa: CASSWVGVRGGDTQYF
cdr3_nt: TGTGCCAGCAGCTGGGTAGGGGTCAGGGGCGGCGATACGCAGTATTTT

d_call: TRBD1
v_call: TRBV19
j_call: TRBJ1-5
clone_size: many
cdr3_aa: CASSGGQGYQPQHF
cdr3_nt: TGTGCCAGTAGTGGCGGACAGGGTTATCAGCCCCAGCATTTT

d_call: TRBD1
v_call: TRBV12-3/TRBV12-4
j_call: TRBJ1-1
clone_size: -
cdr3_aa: CASRPGGDYTEAFF
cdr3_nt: TGTGCCAGCAGACCAGGGGGCGATTACACTGAAGCTTTCTTT

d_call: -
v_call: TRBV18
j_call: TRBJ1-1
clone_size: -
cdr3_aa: CASSPPGRANTEAFF
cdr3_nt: TGTGCCAGCTCACCACCCGGCAGGGCGAACACTGAAGCTTTCTTT

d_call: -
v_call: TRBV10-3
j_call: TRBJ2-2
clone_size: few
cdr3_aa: CAISGSNTGELFF
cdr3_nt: TGTGCCATCAGTGGCTCGAACACCGGGGAGCTGTTTTTT

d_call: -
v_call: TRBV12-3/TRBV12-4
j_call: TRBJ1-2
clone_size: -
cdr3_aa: CASSVSTASSYGYTF
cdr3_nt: TGTGCCAGCAGTGTTTCGACCGCCTCTTCCTATGGCTACACCTTC

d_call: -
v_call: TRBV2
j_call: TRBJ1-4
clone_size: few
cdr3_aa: CASVPGEGRNEKLFF
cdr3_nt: TGTGCCAGCGTCCCGGGGGAGGGGCGCAATGAAAAACTGTTTTTT

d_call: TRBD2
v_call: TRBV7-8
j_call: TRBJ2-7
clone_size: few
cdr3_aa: CASSSTSGYRYEQYF
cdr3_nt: TGTGCCAGCAGCTCAACTAGCGGGTATAGATACGAGCAGTACTTC

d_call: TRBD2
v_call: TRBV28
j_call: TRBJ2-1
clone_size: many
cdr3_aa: CASTGGYGEQFF
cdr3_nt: TGTGCCAGCACGGGAGGGTACGGTGAGCAGTTCTTC

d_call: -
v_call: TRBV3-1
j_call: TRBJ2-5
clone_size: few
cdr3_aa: CASGLKETQYF
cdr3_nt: TGTGCCAGTGGCTTAAAAGAGACCCAGTACTTC

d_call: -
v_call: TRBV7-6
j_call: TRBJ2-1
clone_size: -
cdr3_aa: CASSSVLGINEQFF
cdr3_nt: TGTGCCAGCAGCTCCGTACTTGGGATAAATGAGCAGTTCTTC

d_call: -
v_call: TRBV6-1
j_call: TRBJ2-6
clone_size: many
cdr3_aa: CASSVHRVSGANVLTF
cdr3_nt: TGTGCCAGCAGTGTTCATAGAGTCTCTGGGGCCAACGTCCTGACTTTC

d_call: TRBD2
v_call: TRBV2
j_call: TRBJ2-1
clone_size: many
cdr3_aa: CASSDERGGVNEQFF
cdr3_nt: TGTGCCAGCAGTGATGAGCGCGGGGGTGTCAATGAGCAGTTCTTC

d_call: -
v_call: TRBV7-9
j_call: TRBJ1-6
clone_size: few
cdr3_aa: CASSFLGRNNSPLHF
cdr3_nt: TGTGCCAGCAGCTTCCTAGGGAGGAATAATTCACCCCTCCACTTT

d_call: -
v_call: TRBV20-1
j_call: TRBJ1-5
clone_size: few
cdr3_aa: CSARDFAGQYSNQPQHF
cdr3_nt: TGCAGTGCTAGAGACTTCGCAGGGCAATATAGCAATCAGCCCCAGCATTTT

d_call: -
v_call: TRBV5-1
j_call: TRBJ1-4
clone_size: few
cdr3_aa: CASSLGRLTEKLFF
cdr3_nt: TGCGCCAGCAGCTTGGGACGTTTAACCGAAAAACTGTTTTTT

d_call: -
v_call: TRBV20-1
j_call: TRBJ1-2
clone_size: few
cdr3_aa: CSARAGAPGYGYTF
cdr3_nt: TGCAGTGCTAGAGCTGGGGCCCCCGGCTATGGCTACACCTTC

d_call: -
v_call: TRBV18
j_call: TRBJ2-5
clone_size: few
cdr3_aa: CASSPAPQETQYF
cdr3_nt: TGTGCCAGCTCACCAGCCCCGCAAGAGACCCAGTACTTC

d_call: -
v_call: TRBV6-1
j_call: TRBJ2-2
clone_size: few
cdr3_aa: CASSRGRGDTGELFF
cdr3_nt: TGTGCCAGCAGTCGGGGCAGGGGGGACACCGGGGAGCTGTTTTTT

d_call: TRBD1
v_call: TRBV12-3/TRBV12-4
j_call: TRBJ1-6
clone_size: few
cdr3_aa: CASNLRTGRNSPLHF
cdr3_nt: TGTGCCAGCAACCTACGGACAGGGCGAAATTCACCCCTCCACTTT

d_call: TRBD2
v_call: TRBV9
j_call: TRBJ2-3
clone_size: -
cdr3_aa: CASSVGGGSTDTQYF
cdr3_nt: TGTGCCAGCAGCGTAGGCGGGGGATCCACAGATACGCAGTATTTT

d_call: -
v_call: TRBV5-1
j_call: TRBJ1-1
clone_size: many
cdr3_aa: CASSRQGRDTEAFF
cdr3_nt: TGCGCCAGCAGCCGGCAGGGGAGGGACACTGAAGCTTTCTTT

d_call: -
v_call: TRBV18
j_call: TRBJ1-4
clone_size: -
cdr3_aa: CASSPIRNEKLFF
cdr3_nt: TGTGCCAGCTCACCAATACGAAATGAAAAACTGTTTTTT

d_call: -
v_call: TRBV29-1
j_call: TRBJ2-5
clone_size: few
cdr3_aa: CSVEDPPGGRLWETQYF
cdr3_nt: TGCAGCGTTGAAGATCCCCCAGGGGGGCGGTTATGGGAGACCCAGTACTTC

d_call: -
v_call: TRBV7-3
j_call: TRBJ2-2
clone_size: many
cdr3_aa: CASSLRGTLNTGELFF
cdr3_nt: TGTGCCAGCAGCTTACGAGGGACCTTGAACACCGGGGAGCTGTTTTTT

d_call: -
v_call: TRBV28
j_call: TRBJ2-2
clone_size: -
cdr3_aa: CASSFRGAGTGELFF
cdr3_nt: TGTGCCAGCAGTTTTAGAGGGGCGGGCACCGGGGAGCTGTTTTTT

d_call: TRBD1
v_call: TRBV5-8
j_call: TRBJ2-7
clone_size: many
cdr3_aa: CASSLDRGHEQYF
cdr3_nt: TGTGCCAGCAGCTTAGACAGGGGCCACGAGCAGTACTTC

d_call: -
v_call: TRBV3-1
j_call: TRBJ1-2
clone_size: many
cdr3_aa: CASSQEPGAEGYTF
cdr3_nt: TGTGCCAGCAGCCAAGAGCCAGGAGCAGAGGGCTACACCTTC

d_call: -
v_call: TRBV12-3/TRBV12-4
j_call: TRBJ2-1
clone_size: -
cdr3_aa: CASSLSGGGRNEQFF
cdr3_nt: TGTGCCAGCAGTTTATCGGGAGGGGGCCGGAATGAGCAGTTCTTC

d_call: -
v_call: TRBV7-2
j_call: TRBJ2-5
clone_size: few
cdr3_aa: CASSLARASSQETQYF
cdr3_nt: TGTGCCAGCAGCTTAGCGAGGGCGTCTTCGCAAGAGACCCAGTACTTC

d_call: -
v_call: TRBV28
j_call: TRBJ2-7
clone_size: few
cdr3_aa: CASSLPLSTYEQYF
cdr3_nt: TGTGCCAGCAGTTTACCCCTAAGCACCTACGAGCAGTACTTC

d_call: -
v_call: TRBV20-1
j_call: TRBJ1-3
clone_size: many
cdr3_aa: CSAPGETGNTIYF
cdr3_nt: TGCAGTGCCCCAGGGGAGACTGGAAACACCATATATTTT

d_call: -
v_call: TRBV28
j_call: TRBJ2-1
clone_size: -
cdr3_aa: CASSLVYNEQFF
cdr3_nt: TGTGCCAGCAGTTTAGTGTACAATGAGCAGTTCTTC

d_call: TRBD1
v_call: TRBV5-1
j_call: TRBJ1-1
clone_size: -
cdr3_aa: CASSTTGDTPGTEAFF
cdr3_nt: TGCGCCAGCAGCACCACAGGGGACACCCCGGGGACTGAAGCTTTCTTT

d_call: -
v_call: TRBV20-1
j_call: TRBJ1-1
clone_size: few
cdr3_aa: CRGQMNTEAFF
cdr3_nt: TGCAGAGGACAGATGAACACTGAAGCTTTCTTT

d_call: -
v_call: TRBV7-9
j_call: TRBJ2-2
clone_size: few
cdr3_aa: CASISRNGELFF
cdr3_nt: TGTGCCAGCATCAGCCGGAACGGGGAGCTGTTTTTT

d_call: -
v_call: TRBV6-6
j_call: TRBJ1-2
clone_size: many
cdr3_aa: CASSAGIRYGYTF
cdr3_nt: TGTGCCAGCAGTGCCGGGATACGGTATGGCTACACCTTC

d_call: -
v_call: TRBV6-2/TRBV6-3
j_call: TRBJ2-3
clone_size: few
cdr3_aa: CASSYSSIHTQYF
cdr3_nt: TGTGCCAGCAGTTACTCTTCCATTCATACGCAGTATTTT

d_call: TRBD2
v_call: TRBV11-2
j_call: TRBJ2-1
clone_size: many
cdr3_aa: CASTLSGGAYNEQFF
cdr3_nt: TGTGCCAGCACCCTAAGCGGGGGGGCGTACAATGAGCAGTTCTTC

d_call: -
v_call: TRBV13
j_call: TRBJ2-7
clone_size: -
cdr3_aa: CASSLKIGGDPSYEQYF
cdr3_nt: TGTGCCAGCAGCTTAAAGATTGGCGGGGACCCCTCCTACGAGCAGTACTTC

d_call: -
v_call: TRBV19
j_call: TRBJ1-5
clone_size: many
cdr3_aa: CASSGGTLSNQPQHF
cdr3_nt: TGTGCCAGTAGTGGAGGGACACTTAGCAATCAGCCCCAGCATTTT

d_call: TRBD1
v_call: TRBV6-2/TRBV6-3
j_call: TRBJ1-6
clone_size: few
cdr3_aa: CASSLPPAGTATSPLHF
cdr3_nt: TGTGCCAGCAGTCTTCCACCTGCCGGGACAGCGACTTCACCCCTCCACTTT

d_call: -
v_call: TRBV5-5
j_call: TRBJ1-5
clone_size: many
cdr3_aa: CASSLEVGYNQPQHF
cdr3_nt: TGTGCCAGCAGCTTGGAAGTCGGATACAATCAGCCCCAGCATTTT

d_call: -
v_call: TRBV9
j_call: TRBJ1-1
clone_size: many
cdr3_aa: CASSVRGRDTEAFF
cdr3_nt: TGTGCCAGCAGCGTGCGGGGCAGGGACACTGAAGCTTTCTTT

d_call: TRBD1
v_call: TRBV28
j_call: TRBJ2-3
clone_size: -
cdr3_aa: CASSPLGAGGTDTQYF
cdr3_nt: TGTGCCAGCAGCCCTTTGGGGGCAGGGGGCACCGATACGCAGTATTTT

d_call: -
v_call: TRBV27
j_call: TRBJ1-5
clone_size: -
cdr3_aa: CASRKTVNNQPQHF
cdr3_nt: TGTGCCAGCAGAAAGACAGTAAACAATCAGCCCCAGCATTTT

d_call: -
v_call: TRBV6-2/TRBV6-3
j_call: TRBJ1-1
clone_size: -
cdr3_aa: CASTQGTEAFF
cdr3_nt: TGTGCCAGCACTCAAGGAACTGAAGCTTTCTTT

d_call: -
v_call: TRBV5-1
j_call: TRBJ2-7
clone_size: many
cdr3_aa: CASSGGRSYEQYF
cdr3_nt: TGCGCCAGCAGCGGGGGCAGGTCCTACGAGCAGTACTTC

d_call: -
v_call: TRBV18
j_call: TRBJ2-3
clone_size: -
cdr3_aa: CASSPSYSTDTQYF
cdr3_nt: TGTGCCAGCTCACCATCTTACTCCACAGATACGCAGTATTTT

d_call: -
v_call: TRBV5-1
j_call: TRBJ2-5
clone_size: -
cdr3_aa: CASSYGQETQYF
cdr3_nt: TGCGCCAGCAGTTACGGCCAAGAGACCCAGTACTTC

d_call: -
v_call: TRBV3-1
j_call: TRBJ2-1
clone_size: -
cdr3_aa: CASSQYRAINEQFF
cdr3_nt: TGTGCCAGCAGCCAATACAGGGCCATCAATGAGCAGTTCTTC

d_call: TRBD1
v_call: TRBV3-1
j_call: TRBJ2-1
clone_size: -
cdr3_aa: CASSQWDRVSNEQFF
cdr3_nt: TGTGCCAGCAGCCAATGGGACAGGGTCTCCAATGAGCAGTTCTTC

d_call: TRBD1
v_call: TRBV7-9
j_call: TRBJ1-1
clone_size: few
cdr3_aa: CASNYGQGRAEAFF
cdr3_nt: TGTGCCAGCAACTATGGACAGGGTCGGGCTGAAGCTTTCTTT

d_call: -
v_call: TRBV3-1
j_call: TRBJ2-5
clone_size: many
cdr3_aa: CASNMRRGVKGTQYF
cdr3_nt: TGTGCCAGCAATATGAGGAGGGGGGTCAAAGGGACCCAGTACTTC

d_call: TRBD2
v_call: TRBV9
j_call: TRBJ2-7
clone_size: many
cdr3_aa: CASSALAGFSEQYF
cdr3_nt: TGTGCCAGCAGCGCGCTAGCGGGGTTCTCCGAGCAGTACTTC

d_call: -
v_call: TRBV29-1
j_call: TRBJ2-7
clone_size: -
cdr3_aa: CSVSSSQYEQYF
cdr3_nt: TGCAGCGTCTCTAGCTCCCAGTACGAGCAGTACTTC

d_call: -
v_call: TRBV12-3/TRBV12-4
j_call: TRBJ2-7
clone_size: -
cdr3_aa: CASSFSWGQYF
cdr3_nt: TGTGCCAGCAGTTTTTCCTGGGGACAGTACTTC

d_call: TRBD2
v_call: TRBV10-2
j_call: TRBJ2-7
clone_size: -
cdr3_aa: CASSGLAGRSYEQYF
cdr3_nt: TGCGCCAGCAGCGGACTAGCGGGCCGGTCCTACGAGCAGTACTTC

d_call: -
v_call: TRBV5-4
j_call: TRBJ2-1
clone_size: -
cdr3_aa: CASSLGGGRDNEQFF
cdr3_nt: TGTGCCAGCAGCTTGGGGGGGGGCCGAGACAATGAGCAGTTCTTC

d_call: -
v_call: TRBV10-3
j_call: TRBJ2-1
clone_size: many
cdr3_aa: CAISVRDEQFF
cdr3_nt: TGTGCCATCAGTGTGAGGGATGAGCAGTTCTTC